What follows describes a single TCR beta chain. The antigen is unknown. This sample is part of a study of T cells in Graves' hyperthyroidism and ophthalmopathy. The source material, RNA transcripts, was used to amplify TCR beta CDR3 regions. In the first-round RT-PCR of the TCR CDR3, the HTBI primer set was used. MiXCR, applied by TCRdb to the multiplex PCR reads, yields one record per CDR3 protein. In the table there are approximately 620,000 distinct CDR3 sequences, around 14% of which are singletons. Findings and caveats of the study: Separating ophthalmopathy from stable hyperthyroidism was achieved by a 13 V-J model.

Clinicians diagnosed patients from clinical symptoms, serum thyroxine and TRAb, thyroid ultrasound and orbital computed tomography. Initially, at the first diagnosis of hyperthyroidism and before any ophthalmopathy symptoms, blood was sampled. Germline V lookup: CDR1 LGHDT, CDR2 YNNKEL (reference sequence). Trimming stripped 1 base from V and 6 bases from J, with 12 bases between. CDR3 length: 14 amino acids. This chain joins TRBV3-1 and TRBJ1-1; D remains ambiguous. The TCR comes from a woman aged 30 to 39 with Graves' hyperthyroidism that later progressed to Graves' ophthalmopathy. The sample consisted of blood. CDR3 region: CASSQAQWGPEAFF. The CDR3 bases are TGTGCCAGCAGCCAAGCGCAATGGGGTCCTGAAGCTTTCTTT.